Below, 23 T cell receptor beta chains from the same sample are listed, as sequenced in a study of blood T cell repertoires in COVID-19. Assay: immunoSEQ multiplex PCR; the TCRdb copy retains only in-frame clones and omits some. The table includes about 150,000 clones, roughly 87% detected once. Sequenced input: peripheral blood. These receptors were collected from a woman aged 55-75 years with active or convalescent COVID-19.

The chain has TRBV25-1 and TRBJ2-5; 8 nucleotides agree with TRBD1. CDR1 and CDR2 (germline): MGHDK, SYGVNS. V was pared by 8 bases and J by 3 bases, with 8 bases of the junction left unmatched. This CDR3 has 14 amino acids. The CDR3 DNA is TGTGCCAGCGGCAGACAGGGGCGGGAAGAGACCCAGTACTTC. As protein: CASGRQGREETQYF.

This clone appeared once. The chain uses TRBV5-6 and TRBJ2-7, with 7 bases that match TRBD2. The CDR3 extends over 16 amino acids. J lost 3 bases, V lost 7 bases, and 16 bases had no gene match. Looked up from germline, CDR1 is SGHDT and CDR2 is YYEEEE. The CDR3 is CASAGSLGGEFYEQYF. CDR3 nucleotide sequence: TGTGCCAGCGCTGGCAGCTTGGGAGGGGAGTTCTACGAGCAGTACTTC.

This clone was observed once. The rearrangement uses TRBV12-3 or TRBV12-4 and TRBJ2-1, with 7 bases fitting TRBD2. CDR3 length: 12 residues. J lost 8 bases, V lost 6 bases, and 4 bases had no gene match. The CDR3 reads CASSQLAYEQFF. The CDR3 nucleotides are TGTGCCAGCAGCCAACTAGCGTATGAGCAGTTCTTC.

The chain has TRBV14 and TRBJ2-1, with TRBD1 matching 7 bases. Germline V CDR1 and CDR2: SGHDN, FVKESK. This CDR3 has 16 amino acids. Losses at the gene ends were 0 bases for V and 9 bases for J; bases not matched to a gene: 11. The CDR3 DNA sequence: TGTGCCAGCAGCCAAGATAGGGGGCTGCTACTTGGTGAGCAGTTCTTC. Its translation is CASSQDRGLLLGEQFF. The full variable domain, its missing parts supplied by reference TRBV14 and TRBJ2-1, is EAGVTQFPSHSVIEKGQTVTLRCDPISGHDNLYWYRRVMGKEIKFLLHFVKESKQDESGMPNNRFLAERTGGTYSTLKVQPAELEDSGVYFCASSQDRGLLLGEQFFGPGTRLTVL.

The rearrangement joins TRBV14 to TRBJ1-6; 7 nucleotides agree with TRBD1. This CDR3 is built from 15 residues. Trimming cost V 3 bases and J 9 bases; bases outside gene matches: 8. Germline V gene lookup returns CDR1 SGHDN and CDR2 FVKESK. The CDR3 coding sequence is TGTGCCAGCAGCCAGGGAACAGGGGTTCGTTCACCCCTCCACTTT. It yields the protein CASSQGTGVRSPLHF.

This chain uses TRBV6-5 with TRBJ1-2; D perhaps matches TRBD1 (6 bases). The V end lost 6 bases, the J end lost 4 bases, and 9 bases lay between the germline ends. CDR3 length: 12 amino acids. CDR1 is MNHEY, CDR2 SVGAGI, per germline. CDR3 sequence reads: CASRNRVYGYTF. In nucleotides, the CDR3 is TGTGCCAGCAGGAACAGGGTCTATGGCTACACCTTC.

This chain links TRBV6-5 with TRBJ1-6; D is unclear. With 6 bases removed from V and 10 bases from J, the gap between germline ends came to 16 bases. This CDR3 is built from 14 residues. The germline gives CDR1 MNHEY, CDR2 SVGAGI. The CDR3 DNA reads as TGTGCCAGCAGCCGCGGAGAGACGGGATCACCCCTCCACTTT. It specifies CASSRGETGSPLHF.

This chain uses TRBV3-1 (or the pseudogene TRBV3-2) with TRBJ1-6, with D possibly TRBD1 on 6 matching bases. Germline CDR1 and CDR2: LGHDT and YNNKEL (reference sequence). The CDR3 spans 14 residues. Trimming pared 2 bases from V and 7 bases from J, leaving 9 bases between. Here the CDR3 DNA reads TGTGCCAGCAGCCAACAGGGGCAGAATTCACCCCTCCACTTT. As protein: CASSQQGQNSPLHF.

V and J are TRBV25-1 and TRBJ2-3, with TRBD1 matching over 11 bases. J was trimmed by 4 bases and V by 4 bases; bases with no gene match: 7. This CDR3 spans 16 amino acids. Germline V gene sequence: CDR1 MGHDK, CDR2 SYGVNS. The DNA for the CDR3 is TGTGCCAGCAGTGCCGGGACAGGGGGATCTGCAGATACGCAGTATTTT. Protein: CASSAGTGGSADTQYF.

This clone was seen only once. J is TRBJ2-7 and V is TRBV29-1; 10 nucleotides line up with TRBD1. With V trimmed by 7 bases and J by 3 bases, 6 bases remained unmatched. CDR3 length: 13 residues. Germline CDR1 reads SQVTM; CDR2 reads ANQGSEA. The CDR3 DNA reads as TGCAGCGCCGCGGGACAGGGGTACTACGAGCAGTACTTC. Protein sequence: CSAAGQGYYEQYF.

This chain connects TRBV5-8 to TRBJ2-7; 7 nucleotides line up with TRBD2. V dropped 0 bases and J dropped 0; count of bases not matched to a gene: 6. CDR1 is SGHTS, CDR2 YDEGEE, per germline. CDR3 size: 16 residues. The CDR3 reads CASSLGLAGVSYEQYF. The CDR3 DNA reads TGTGCCAGCAGCTTGGGATTAGCGGGTGTCTCCTACGAGCAGTACTTC.

The J gene is TRBJ1-4, the V gene TRBV6-5; 8 bases match TRBD1. In germline, CDR1 is MNHEY, CDR2 SVGAGI. This CDR3 is 14 amino acids long. V was pared by 5 bases and J by 7 bases, with 6 bases of the junction left unmatched. CDR3 sequence (DNA): TGTGCCAGCAGTACAGGGGGGGAGGCTGAAAAACTGTTTTTT. It codes for CASSTGGEAEKLFF.

In nucleotides, the CDR3 is TGCGCCAGCAGGGAACAGGGAGGGCAGCCCCAGCATTTT. It translates to CASREQGGQPQHF. The chain recombines TRBV10-1 with TRBJ1-5; possible D gene TRBD1, 6 bases. The V gene lost 6 bases and the J gene lost 7 bases, with 13 bases spanning the gap. Looked up from germline, CDR1 is WNHNN and CDR2 is SYGVQD (reference sequence). The CDR3 spans 13 residues.

The rearrangement joins TRBV7-6 to TRBJ2-2, with D unclear. Looked up from germline, CDR1 is SGHVS and CDR2 is FNYEAQ. The CDR3 is 14 residues long. V gave up 3 bases and J gave up 6 bases, with 11 bases separating them. CDR3 DNA sequence: TGTGCCAGCAGCTTTCTAGTGCGGCCCGGGGAGCTGTTTTTT. Protein: CASSFLVRPGELFF.

The rearrangement uses TRBV6-5 and TRBJ1-5, with 8 bases matching TRBD1. The V gene's germline CDR1 is MNHEY and CDR2 SVGAGI. The CDR3 sequence is 15 residues long. V dropped 7 bases and J dropped 0; count of bases not matched to a gene: 5. CDR3: CASTGTGYSNQPQHF. CDR3 sequence (DNA): TGTGCCAGCACGGGGACAGGTTATAGCAATCAGCCCCAGCATTTT.

The gene calls are TRBV12-3 or TRBV12-4 and TRBJ1-1, with a possible D match to TRBD1 (5 bases). The CDR3 extends over 13 amino acids. The ends were cut back, 7 bases at V and 3 bases at J, with 12 bases in the middle. CDR3 sequence reads: CASTWGGDTEAFF. The CDR3 region has the DNA TGTGCCAGCACTTGGGGGGGGGACACTGAAGCTTTCTTT.

The chain recombines TRBV27 with TRBJ1-1; D is possibly TRBD1 (5 bases). Trimming took 3 bases from V and 5 from J, leaving 13 bases between them. Germline loops: CDR1 MNHEY, CDR2 SMNVEV (reference sequence). The CDR3 consists of 14 residues. CDR3 in DNA: TGTGCCAGCAGTTTTAACTGGCGGGGGACTGAAGCTTTCTTT. Its translation is CASSFNWRGTEAFF.

This clone appeared once. The chain recombines TRBV9 with TRBJ2-3, with D possibly matching TRBD1 (7 bases). Germline V gene lookup returns CDR1 SGDLS and CDR2 YYNGEE. The CDR3 spans 17 residues. Trimming took off 2 bases at V and 1 base at J, with 17 bases between the two ends. CDR3 amino acids: CASSVAPGGLGTDTQYF. CDR3 DNA sequence: TGTGCCAGCAGCGTTGCCCCAGGGGGGTTGGGCACAGATACGCAGTATTTT.

The V call is TRBV7-2, the J call TRBJ2-7, with TRBD1 as a possible D gene (5 bases). Per germline, CDR1 SGHTA and CDR2 FQGNSA. V was clipped by 1 base and J by 6 bases, with 13 bases between them. This CDR3 has 14 amino acids. In nucleotides, the CDR3 is TGTGCCAGCAGCTTAGGTACAGCCCAGGGCGAGCAGTACTTC. This encodes CASSLGTAQGEQYF. Full variable domain (remainder filled in from reference TRBV7-2 and TRBJ2-7): GAGVSQSPSNKVTEKGKDVELRCDPISGHTALYWYRQSLGQGLEFLIYFQGNSAPDKSGLPSDRFSAERTGGSVSTLTIQRTQQEDSAVYLCASSLGTAQGEQYFGPGTRLTVT.

V usage is TRBV9 and J usage is TRBJ2-7; no clear D. Germline lookup yields CDR1 SGDLS and CDR2 YYNGEE. This CDR3 spans 13 amino acids. V lost 0 bases and J 3 bases, leaving 7 bases between the germline ends. This CDR3 is CASSVDSLYEQYF. For the CDR3, the DNA is TGTGCCAGCAGCGTAGACAGCCTCTACGAGCAGTACTTC.

This chain uses TRBV27 with TRBJ2-6; 8 bases fit TRBD1. Unmatched junction bases numbered 2, after V lost 0 bases and J lost 4 bases. This CDR3 has 16 amino acids. Germline lookup yields CDR1 MNHEY and CDR2 SMNVEV (reference sequence). CDR3 DNA: TGTGCCAGCAGTTTATCCAGGGGGCCAGGGGCCAACGTCCTGACTTTC. Translation gives CASSLSRGPGANVLTF.

This clone was detected once. The J gene is TRBJ2-7, the V gene TRBV3-1 (or the pseudogene TRBV3-2), with D perhaps TRBD2 (6 bases). Germline values: CDR1 LGHDT, CDR2 YNNKEL (reference sequence). The CDR3 has 15 residues. The V and J ends lost 2 bases and 0 bases respectively, with 11 bases between them. CDR3 residues: CASSQRRGSSYEQYF. In DNA form, the CDR3 reads TGTGCCAGCAGCCAAAGGAGGGGAAGCTCCTACGAGCAGTACTTC.

V and J are TRBV25-1 and TRBJ2-5; D remains unclear. V lost 4 bases, J lost 1 base, and 4 bases lay in between. CDR3 length: 12 amino acids. Germline V CDR1 and CDR2: MGHDK, SYGVNS. This chain's CDR3 is CASSATQETQYF. In DNA, the CDR3 is TGTGCCAGCAGTGCTACCCAAGAGACCCAGTACTTC.